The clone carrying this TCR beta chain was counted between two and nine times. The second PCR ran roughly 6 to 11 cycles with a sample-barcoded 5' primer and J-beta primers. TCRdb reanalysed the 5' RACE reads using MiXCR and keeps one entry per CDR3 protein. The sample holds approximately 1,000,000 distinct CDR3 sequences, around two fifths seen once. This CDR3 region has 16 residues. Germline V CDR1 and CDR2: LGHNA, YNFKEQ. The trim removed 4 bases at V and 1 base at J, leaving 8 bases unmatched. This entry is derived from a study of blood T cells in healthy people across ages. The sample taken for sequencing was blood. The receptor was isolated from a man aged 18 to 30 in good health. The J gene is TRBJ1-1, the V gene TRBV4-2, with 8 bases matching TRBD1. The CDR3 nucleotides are TGTGCCAGCAGCCCAATGTCAGGACAGGGGAACACTGAAGCTTTCTTT. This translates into CASSPMSGQGNTEAFF.